The 24 T cell receptor beta chains given below trace back to one sample, sequenced in a study of T-cell memory formation after mild COVID-19. TCRdb reprocessed the 5' RACE reads via MiXCR and lists one record per CDR3 protein. Of fewer than 60,000 distinct CDR3 sequences in the sample, less than 35% were seen once. The sample consisted of PBMCs or a T cell subset sorted from them (not recorded which). The receptors originated from a man between 18 and 29 years old who had mild COVID-19 (a few samples of this study predate the infection). Cell type and time point are not known.

V gene TRBV3-1 combines with J gene TRBJ2-3, with TRBD1 matching over 8 bases. The CDR3 has 15 amino acids. J gave up 1 base and V 4 bases, and 4 bases lay outside the gene matches. Germline V gives CDR1 LGHDT, CDR2 YNNKEL (reference sequence). As DNA, the CDR3 is TGTGCCAGCAGCCTGGAGGGACAGGGCACAGATACGCAGTATTTT. This sequence encodes CASSLEGQGTDTQYF.

The chain uses TRBV7-2 and TRBJ2-1; 10 bases agree with TRBD2. The ends lost 2 bases at V and 8 bases at J; junction bases unmatched: 6. The CDR3 totals 15 residues. Germline assignment: CDR1 SGHTA and CDR2 FQGNSA. CDR3 sequence (DNA): TGTGCCAGCAGCTTAAGTAGCGGGGGGCTGTATGAGCAGTTCTTC. Protein product: CASSLSSGGLYEQFF.

There are a few counts of this clonotype. The chain is built from TRBV13 and TRBJ1-2, with a tentative D call TRBD1 (5 bases). The CDR3 has 18 residues. Per germline, CDR1 PRHDT and CDR2 FYEKMQ (reference sequence). Trimming took off 0 bases at V and 2 bases at J, with 19 bases between the two ends. Here the CDR3 DNA reads TGTGCCAGCAGCTTAGGAGTAGGGGACGCTTCCACAAACTATGGCTACACCTTC. Amino acid sequence: CASSLGVGDASTNYGYTF.

The J gene is TRBJ1-1, the V gene TRBV5-1; the D gene is possibly TRBD1 (6 bases). Trimming stripped 4 bases from V and 1 base from J, with 8 bases between. Germline CDR1 reads SGHRS; CDR2 reads YFSETQ. The CDR3 runs to 13 residues. CDR3 DNA: TGCGCCAGCAGCAAGGGACAGAACACTGAAGCTTTCTTT. Encoded protein: CASSKGQNTEAFF.

This clonotype has only a few counts. The rearrangement links TRBV11-2 to TRBJ2-7; no reliable D call. This CDR3 region has 14 residues. Trimming left V 6 bases short and J 0 bases short, with 12 bases between. Germline values: CDR1 SGHAT, CDR2 FQNNGV. DNA of the CDR3: TGTGCCAGCAGTCCGTTGGACGGCTCCTACGAGCAGTACTTC. Encoded protein: CASSPLDGSYEQYF.

This clonotype showed up just a few times. This chain links TRBV19 with TRBJ1-5; D is unresolved. Trimming cost V 5 bases and J 8 bases, with 13 bases left between them. There are 13 residues in the CDR3. Germline loops: CDR1 LNHDA, CDR2 SQIVND (reference sequence). In DNA form, the CDR3 reads TGTGCCAGTAGTCCGGCATTTAATAAGCCCCAGCATTTT. It yields the protein CASSPAFNKPQHF.

The chain recombines TRBV9 with TRBJ2-7, with D tentatively TRBD1 (6 bases). The V end was cut by 3 bases, the J end by 2 bases, with 9 bases between. Germline lookup yields CDR1 SGDLS and CDR2 YYNGEE. This CDR3 contains 13 residues. Here the CDR3 reads CASSAGGPYEQYF. As DNA, the CDR3 is TGTGCCAGCAGCGCTGGGGGCCCCTACGAGCAGTACTTC.

This sequence joins TRBV6-2 or TRBV6-3 and TRBJ2-1; TRBD2 matches at 13 bases. The CDR3 is 18 residues long. V gave up 2 bases and J gave up 3 bases; unmatched junction bases: 7. Germline lookup yields CDR1 MNHEY and CDR2 SVGEGT. The CDR3 reads CASSYVLAGGLGYNEQFF. CDR3 DNA sequence: TGTGCCAGCAGTTACGTACTAGCGGGGGGGCTCGGCTACAATGAGCAGTTCTTC.

This clonotype has more than one count but fewer than ten. The V and J genes are TRBV6-5 and TRBJ2-5, with D hard to call. Germline V lookup: CDR1 MNHEY, CDR2 SVGAGI. This CDR3 has 12 amino acids. With 2 bases removed from V and 5 bases from J, the gap between germline ends came to 6 bases. The CDR3 spells CASSYDGETQYF. CDR3 coding DNA: TGTGCCAGCAGTTACGACGGGGAGACCCAGTACTTC.

There are a few counts of this clonotype. This sequence joins TRBV6-5 and TRBJ2-5, with a weak D call TRBD1 (5 bases). CDR1 is MNHEY, CDR2 SVGAGI, per germline. The CDR3 runs to 15 residues. Trimming stripped 0 bases from V and 2 bases from J, with 10 bases between. Here the CDR3 DNA reads TGTGCCAGCAGTTACTCAGGGGCCGTTCAAGAGACCCAGTACTTC. The encoded protein is CASSYSGAVQETQYF.

This clonotype was picked up a small number of times. The J gene is TRBJ2-1, the V gene TRBV4-2, with 8 bases fitting TRBD1. V was pared by 0 bases and J by 6 bases, with 7 bases of the junction left unmatched. Germline V gene sequence: CDR1 LGHNA, CDR2 YNFKEQ. This CDR3 spans 16 amino acids. CDR3 loop: CASSQDRGTGLNEQFF. The CDR3 DNA is TGTGCCAGCAGCCAAGATAGGGGGACAGGCCTCAATGAGCAGTTCTTC.

The CDR3 region is CSARENTGELFF. As DNA, the CDR3 is TGCAGTGCTAGGGAGAACACCGGGGAGCTGTTTTTT. The chain joins TRBV20-1 to TRBJ2-2; D gene ambiguous. Germline values: CDR1 DFQATT, CDR2 SNEGSKA (reference sequence). Trimming pared 3 bases from V and 1 base from J, leaving 3 bases between. The CDR3 has 12 amino acids.

The genes are TRBV4-3 and TRBJ2-6; weak D call: TRBD1 (6 bases). The germline V gene has CDR1 LGHNA and CDR2 YSLEER. With 3 bases removed from V and 5 bases from J, the gap between germline ends came to 8 bases. This CDR3 spans 14 amino acids. The CDR3 region is CASSQGARANVLTF. In nucleotides, the CDR3 is TGCGCCAGCAGCCAGGGGGCCAGGGCCAACGTCCTGACTTTC.

This clonotype was detected only a few times. DNA for the CDR3: TGCAGTGCTAGAACCCAGGGGTCCCACTACGAGCAGTACTTC. It specifies CSARTQGSHYEQYF. The chain carries TRBV20-1 and TRBJ2-7; D possibly corresponds to TRBD1 (6 bases). Germline V gene lookup returns CDR1 DFQATT and CDR2 SNEGSKA (reference sequence). Trimming removed 2 bases from V and 3 bases from J, with 14 bases in between. There are 14 residues in the CDR3.

The CDR3 region is CASSLPGLGANVLTF. The CDR3 DNA sequence: TGTGCCAGCAGTTTACCAGGCCTCGGGGCCAACGTCCTGACTTTC. The chain employs TRBV28 and TRBJ2-6; D unresolved. Trimming removed 2 bases at V and 4 bases at J, with 9 bases between. The length of the CDR3 is 15 residues. Germline CDR1 and CDR2: MDHEN and SYDVKM.

The rearrangement joins TRBV5-4 to TRBJ2-3; 8 nucleotides align to TRBD2. Germline-derived CDR1 and CDR2 are SGHNT and YYREEE (reference sequence). The CDR3 has 15 amino acids. Trimming cost V 0 bases and J 3 bases; bases outside gene matches: 3. The CDR3 here is CASSLVSGVTDTQYF. The CDR3 nucleotides read TGTGCCAGCAGCTTGGTTAGCGGGGTTACAGATACGCAGTATTTT.

The chain recombines TRBV6-2 or TRBV6-3 with TRBJ2-1; perhaps TRBD2 as D (6 bases). The CDR3 runs to 15 residues. CDR1 is MNHEY and CDR2 is SVGEGT in the germline V gene. Trimming cost V 0 bases and J 9 bases, with 15 bases left between them. The CDR3 region is CASSYSPGGIVEQFF. The CDR3 DNA follows: TGTGCCAGCAGTTACTCGCCCGGGGGAATCGTTGAGCAGTTCTTC.

This clonotype was observed a few times. The chain has TRBV7-8 and TRBJ2-3; weak D call: TRBD1 (6 bases). CDR3 length equals 17 residues. Germline V lookup: CDR1 SGHVS, CDR2 FQNEAQ. V was clipped by 1 base and J by 1 base, with 15 bases between them. The CDR3 DNA reads TGTGCCAGCAGCTTAGATCGATTTAAGGGGGGCACAGATACGCAGTATTTT. This translates into CASSLDRFKGGTDTQYF.

V usage is TRBV4-1 and J usage is TRBJ2-2; TRBD2 matches at 9 bases. V lost 1 base and J lost 5; bases outside the gene matches: 2. The CDR3 has 15 residues. Germline-derived CDR1 and CDR2 are MGHRA and YSYEKL. CDR3 loop: CASSQVAGGTGELFF. CDR3 in DNA: TGCGCCAGCAGCCAAGTGGCGGGGGGGACCGGGGAGCTGTTTTTT.

This clonotype was seen more than once but under ten times. The rearrangement joins TRBV29-1 to TRBJ2-1; D unclear. Germline-derived CDR1 and CDR2 are SQVTM and ANQGSEA. Trimming cost V 3 bases and J 5 bases, with 17 bases left between them. This CDR3 is 15 amino acids long. As DNA, the CDR3 is TGCAGCGTTGATCCCCCAACGGAGCCTCACAATGAGCAGTTCTTC. Its translation is CSVDPPTEPHNEQFF.

J is TRBJ2-5 and V is TRBV7-6; D possibly corresponds to TRBD2 (6 bases). The CDR3 contains 15 residues. V dropped 8 bases and J dropped 1 base, with 17 bases sitting between them. The germline gives CDR1 SGHVS, CDR2 FNYEAQ. The CDR3 DNA follows: TGTGCCAGCTCGCGGGGCTGGGGCAGCCAAGAGACCCAGTACTTC. It translates to CASSRGWGSQETQYF.

This clonotype was seen a few times. The V gene is TRBV12-3 or TRBV12-4, the J gene TRBJ2-1; D gene ambiguous. The CDR3 consists of 13 residues. Trimming took 3 bases from V and 6 from J, leaving 9 bases between them. CDR3 sequence: CASSLGRINEQFF. The CDR3 nucleotides read TGTGCCAGCAGTTTGGGCAGAATCAATGAGCAGTTCTTC.

This sequence joins TRBV4-3 and TRBJ1-1; D unresolved. V was shortened by 3 bases and J by 3 bases, with 17 bases between the two germline ends. Germline V lookup: CDR1 LGHNA, CDR2 YSLEER. The length of the CDR3 is 16 residues. CDR3 region: CASSHPDRVSHTEAFF. DNA of the CDR3: TGCGCCAGCAGCCACCCGGACCGAGTGTCTCACACTGAAGCTTTCTTT.

This clonotype has just a few counts. CDR3 coding DNA: TGCGCCAGCAGCCCGGGGACAGGGACCTACTCACCCCTCCACTTT. This gives the protein CASSPGTGTYSPLHF. V is TRBV4-3 and J is TRBJ1-6; 9 bases fit TRBD1. The CDR3 sequence is 15 residues long. Trimming removed 4 bases from V and 10 bases from J; junction bases left unmatched: 8. Germline loops: CDR1 LGHNA, CDR2 YSLEER.